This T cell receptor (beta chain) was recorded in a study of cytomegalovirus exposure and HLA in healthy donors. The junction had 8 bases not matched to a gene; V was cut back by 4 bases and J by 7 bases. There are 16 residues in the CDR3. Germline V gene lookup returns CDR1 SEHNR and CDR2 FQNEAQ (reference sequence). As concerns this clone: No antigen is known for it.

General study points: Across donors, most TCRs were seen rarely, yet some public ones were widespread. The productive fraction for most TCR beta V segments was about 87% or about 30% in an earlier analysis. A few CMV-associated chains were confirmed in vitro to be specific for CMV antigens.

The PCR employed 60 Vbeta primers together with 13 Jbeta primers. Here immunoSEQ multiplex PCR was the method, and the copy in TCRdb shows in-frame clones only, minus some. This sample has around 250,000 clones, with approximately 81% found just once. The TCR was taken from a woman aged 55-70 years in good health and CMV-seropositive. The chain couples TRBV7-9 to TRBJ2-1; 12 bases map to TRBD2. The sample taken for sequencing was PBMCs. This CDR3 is CASSSDLAGGRNEQFF. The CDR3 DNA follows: TGTGCCAGCAGCTCGGATCTAGCGGGAGGGCGGAATGAGCAGTTCTTC.